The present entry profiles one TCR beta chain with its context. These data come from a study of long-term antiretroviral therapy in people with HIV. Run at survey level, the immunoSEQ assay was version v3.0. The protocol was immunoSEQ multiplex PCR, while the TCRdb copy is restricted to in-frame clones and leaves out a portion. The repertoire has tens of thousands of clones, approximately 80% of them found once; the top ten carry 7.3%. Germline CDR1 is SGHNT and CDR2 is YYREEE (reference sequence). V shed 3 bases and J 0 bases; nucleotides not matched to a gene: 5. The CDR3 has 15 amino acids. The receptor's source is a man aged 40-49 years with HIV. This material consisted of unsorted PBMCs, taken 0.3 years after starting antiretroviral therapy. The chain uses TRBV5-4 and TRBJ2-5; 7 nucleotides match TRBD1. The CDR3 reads CASSSMTGYQETQYF. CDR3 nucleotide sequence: TGTGCCAGCAGCTCTATGACAGGGTACCAAGAGACCCAGTACTTC.